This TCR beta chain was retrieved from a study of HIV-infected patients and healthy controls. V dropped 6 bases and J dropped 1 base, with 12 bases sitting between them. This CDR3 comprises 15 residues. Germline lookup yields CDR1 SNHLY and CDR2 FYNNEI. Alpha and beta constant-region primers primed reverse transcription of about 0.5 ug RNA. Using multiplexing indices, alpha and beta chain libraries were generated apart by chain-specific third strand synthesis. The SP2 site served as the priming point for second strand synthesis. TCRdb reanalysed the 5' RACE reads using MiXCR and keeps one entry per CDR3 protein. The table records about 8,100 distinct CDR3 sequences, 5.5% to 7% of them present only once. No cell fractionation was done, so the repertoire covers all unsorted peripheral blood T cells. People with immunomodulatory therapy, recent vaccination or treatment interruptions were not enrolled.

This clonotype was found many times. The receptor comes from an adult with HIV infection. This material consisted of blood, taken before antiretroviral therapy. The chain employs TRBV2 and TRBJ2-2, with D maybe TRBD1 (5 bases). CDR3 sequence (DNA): TGTGCCAGCAGAGACCCCAGGGAGAACACCGGGGAGCTGTTTTTT. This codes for CASRDPRENTGELFF.